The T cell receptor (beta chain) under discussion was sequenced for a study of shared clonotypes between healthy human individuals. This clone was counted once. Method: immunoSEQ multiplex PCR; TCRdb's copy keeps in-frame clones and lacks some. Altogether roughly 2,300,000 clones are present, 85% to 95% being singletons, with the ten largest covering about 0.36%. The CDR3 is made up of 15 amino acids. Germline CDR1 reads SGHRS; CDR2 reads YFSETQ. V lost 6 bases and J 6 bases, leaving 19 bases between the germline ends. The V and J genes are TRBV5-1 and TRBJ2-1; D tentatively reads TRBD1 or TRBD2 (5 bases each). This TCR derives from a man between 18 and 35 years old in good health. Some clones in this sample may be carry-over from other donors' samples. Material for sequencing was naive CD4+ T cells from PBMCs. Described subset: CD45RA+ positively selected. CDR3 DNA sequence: TGCGCCAGCACAAGAACCGGGACGGAGGCCAATGAGCAGTTCTTC. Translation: CASTRTGTEANEQFF.